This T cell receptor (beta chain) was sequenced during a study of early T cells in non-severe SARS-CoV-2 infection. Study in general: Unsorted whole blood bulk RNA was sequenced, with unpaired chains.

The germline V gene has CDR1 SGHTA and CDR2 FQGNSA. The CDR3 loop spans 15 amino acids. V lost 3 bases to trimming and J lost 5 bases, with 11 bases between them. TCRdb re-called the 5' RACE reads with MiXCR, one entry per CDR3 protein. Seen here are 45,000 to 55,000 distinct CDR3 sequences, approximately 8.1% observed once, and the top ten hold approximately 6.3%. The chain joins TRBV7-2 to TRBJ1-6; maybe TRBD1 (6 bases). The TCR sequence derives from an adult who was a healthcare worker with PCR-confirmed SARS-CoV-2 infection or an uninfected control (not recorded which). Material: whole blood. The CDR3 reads CASSLEQGHNSPLHF. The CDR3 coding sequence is TGTGCCAGCAGCTTGGAACAGGGTCATAATTCACCCCTCCACTTT. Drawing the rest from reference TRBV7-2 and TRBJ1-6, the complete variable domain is GAGVSQSPSNKVTEKGKDVELRCDPISGHTALYWYRQSLGQGLEFLIYFQGNSAPDKSGLPSDRFSAERTGGSVSTLTIQRTQQEDSAVYLCASSLEQGHNSPLHFGNGTRLTVT.